Each of the 31 T cell receptor beta chains below was sequenced from the same sample in a study of T cells expressing NK-cell markers. From its re-call of the 5' RACE reads, TCRdb lists each CDR3 protein once, without DNA. Recorded for this sample: a few hundred thousand distinct CDR3 sequences. Material: blood T cells: a sorted CD56 or NKG2C T cell subset, CD4+ or CD8+ T cells, or bulk PBMC T cells (not recorded which). Source of these receptors: a man between 18 and 69 years old in good health.

The genes are TRBV11-2 and TRBJ2-1; with no DNA, the TCRdb D assignment of TRBD2 cannot be verified. The germline gives CDR1 SGHAT, CDR2 FQNNGV. The CDR3 sequence is 14 residues long. The CDR3 loop is CASGGGGKYNEQFF. The full variable domain, with the rest looked up from reference TRBV11-2 and TRBJ2-1, is EAGVAQSPRYKIIEKRQSVAFWCNPISGHATLYWYQQILGQGPKLLIQFQNNGVVDDSQLPKDRFSAERLKGVDSTLKIQPAKLEDSAVYLCASGGGGKYNEQFFGPGTRLTVL.

This chain links TRBV5-1 with TRBJ2-1; the TRBD1 assignment by TCRdb is unverifiable without DNA. Looked up from germline, CDR1 is SGHRS and CDR2 is YFSETQ. The CDR3 has 14 residues. CDR3 sequence reads: CPSSSRTGAAEQFF.

The V and J genes are TRBV29-1 and TRBJ2-7; checking the TCRdb D call of TRBD1 is not possible without DNA. Per germline, CDR1 SQVTM and CDR2 ANQGSEA. This CDR3 contains 13 residues. CDR3 loop: CSVEVQGRYEQYF.

This chain links TRBV19 with TRBJ1-2; TCRdb's D call, TRBD1, is unchecked because there is no DNA. Germline loops: CDR1 LNHDA, CDR2 SQIVND (reference sequence). CDR3 length equals 13 residues. The CDR3 sequence: CASSRGQGNGYTF.

The V call is TRBV20-1, the J call TRBJ2-3. Germline V gene data show CDR1 as DFQATT and CDR2 as SNEGSKA (reference sequence). CDR3 size: 14 residues. CDR3 sequence reads: CSALNRGGSDTQYF.

V and J are TRBV20-1 and TRBJ2-7; the TCRdb call, TRBD1, lacks DNA for checking. Germline-derived CDR1 and CDR2 are DFQATT and SNEGSKA (reference sequence). The CDR3 spans 14 residues. The CDR3 is CSAPADRPRGEQYF.

This chain uses TRBV3-1 with TRBJ1-4; with no DNA, the TCRdb D assignment of TRBD1 cannot be verified. Germline V gene data show CDR1 as LGHDT and CDR2 as YNNKEL (reference sequence). There are 15 residues in the CDR3. CDR3 loop: CATTNRGVANEKLFF.

The genes are TRBV2 and TRBJ2-7; without DNA, the TCRdb call of TRBD1 cannot be checked. The CDR3 is 14 amino acids. CDR1 SNHLY and CDR2 FYNNEI come from the germline V gene. CDR3 loop: CASSARTFSYEQYF.

This chain connects TRBV5-1 to TRBJ1-3. Germline V lookup: CDR1 SGHRS, CDR2 YFSETQ. This CDR3 region has 14 residues. The CDR3 sequence is CASSRFGPGNTIYF. Filled out from reference TRBV5-1 and TRBJ1-3, the complete variable domain reads KAGVTQTPRYLIKTRGQQVTLSCSPISGHRSVSWYQQTPGQGLQFLFEYFSETQRNKGNFPGRFSGRQFSNSRSEMNVSTLELGDSALYLCASSRFGPGNTIYFGEGSWLTVV.

The V and J genes are TRBV19 and TRBJ2-2. The CDR3 has 15 residues. Germline CDR1 is LNHDA and CDR2 is SQIVND (reference sequence). The CDR3 region is CASSTHYKGTGELFF.

The chain joins TRBV15 to TRBJ2-3; TCRdb designates TRBD1, a call that cannot be tested without DNA. The CDR3 has 14 amino acids. The germline V gene encodes CDR1 LNHNV and CDR2 YYDKDF (reference sequence). The CDR3 reads CATSRASSPDTQYF.

This rearrangement joins TRBV7-8 to TRBJ2-6; TCRdb proposes TRBD1, but this gene call is untestable without DNA. This CDR3 spans 18 amino acids. The germline gives CDR1 SGHVS, CDR2 FQNEAQ. CDR3 loop: CASTIPGQAGSGANVLTF. The whole variable domain, filled in from reference TRBV7-8 and TRBJ2-6, reads GAGVSQSPRYKVAKRGQDVALRCDPISGHVSLFWYQQALGQGPEFLTYFQNEAQLDKSGLPSDRFFAERPEGSVSTLKIQRTQQEDSAVYLCASTIPGQAGSGANVLTFGAGSRLTVL.

The chain recombines TRBV5-5 with TRBJ1-4; the D call of TRBD1 rests on TCRdb alone, since no DNA is present to check it. This CDR3 is 15 amino acids long. Germline-derived CDR1 and CDR2 are SGHKS and YYEKEE (reference sequence). The CDR3 region is CASSSWDRAGEKLFF.

This sequence joins TRBV18 and TRBJ2-7; with no DNA, the TCRdb D assignment of TRBD1 cannot be verified. The CDR3 has 15 amino acids. Germline values: CDR1 KGHSH, CDR2 LQKENI. The CDR3 region is CASSVGGERSYEQYF.

The chain links TRBV2 to TRBJ2-7; TCRdb's D call of TRBD1 is untestable without DNA. This CDR3 spans 14 amino acids. CDR1 is SNHLY and CDR2 is FYNNEI in the germline V gene. CDR3 region: CASRRQGATYEQYF.

The rearrangement uses TRBV5-6 and TRBJ2-1; TCRdb names TRBD1, which stays unverified in the absence of DNA. From germline, CDR1 is SGHDT and CDR2 YYEEEE. The CDR3 is made up of 14 amino acids. Here the CDR3 reads CASSKIRGTTTQFF.

The chain carries TRBV20-1 and TRBJ2-7; the TCRdb call, TRBD2, lacks DNA for checking. CDR3 length equals 16 residues. Germline V gene sequence: CDR1 DFQATT, CDR2 SNEGSKA (reference sequence). CDR3: CSARVGAGGLSYEQYF.

J is TRBJ2-1 and V is TRBV5-1; the D call from TCRdb, TRBD2, cannot be confirmed without DNA. Germline CDR1 and CDR2: SGHRS and YFSETQ. This CDR3 spans 14 amino acids. The CDR3 is CASSFHTSGNEQFF.

This chain connects TRBV11-3 to TRBJ2-1; TCRdb outputs TRBD2, but without DNA this stays unchecked. The germline gives CDR1 SGHNT, CDR2 YENEEA. The CDR3 sequence is 17 residues long. CDR3 amino acids: CASSPGVAGSRRNEQFF.

The rearrangement links TRBV20-1 to TRBJ2-1. Germline loops: CDR1 DFQATT, CDR2 SNEGSKA (reference sequence). The CDR3 loop spans 12 amino acids. CDR3 sequence: CSVGGPYNEQFF.

This chain joins TRBV29-1 and TRBJ2-5; lacking DNA, the TRBD2 call made by TCRdb goes unchecked. The CDR3 loop spans 17 amino acids. Germline V gives CDR1 SQVTM, CDR2 ANQGSEA. The CDR3 sequence: CSVTGTSGASSRETQYF.

This chain links TRBV18 with TRBJ2-1; TCRdb's D gene call, TRBD2, goes unchecked for lack of DNA. The CDR3 is 16 amino acids. Germline values: CDR1 KGHSH, CDR2 LQKENI. The CDR3 sequence is CASSPLTSGGNNEQFF.

V is TRBV7-6 and J is TRBJ2-3; as DNA is missing, the TRBD2 call by TCRdb cannot be tested. Per the germline V gene, CDR1 is SGHVS and CDR2 is FNYEAQ. There are 16 residues in the CDR3. The CDR3 reads CASSPLSGGRPDTQYF.

The chain links TRBV4-1 to TRBJ2-3; the D call of TRBD2 rests on TCRdb alone, since no DNA is present to check it. CDR3 size: 16 residues. CDR1 is MGHRA, CDR2 YSYEKL, per germline. The CDR3 loop is CASSPKGGGAGDTQYF.

The gene calls are TRBV12-3 or TRBV12-4 and TRBJ1-2; no DNA is available, so the TRBD1 call from TCRdb remains unchecked. This CDR3 has 14 residues. The CDR3 reads CASSLAKGAYGYTF.

V usage is TRBV7-3 and J usage is TRBJ1-1. The germline V gene encodes CDR1 SGHTA and CDR2 FQGTGA. This CDR3 has 15 residues. The CDR3 loop reads CASSLMSVGNTEAFF.

The chain recombines TRBV12-3 or TRBV12-4 with TRBJ2-2; TCRdb indicates TRBD1, and absent DNA this call remains unverified. CDR3 length equals 16 residues. The chain's CDR3 is CASNLGGGAITGELFF.

The J gene is TRBJ2-7, the V gene TRBV29-1. In germline, CDR1 is SQVTM, CDR2 ANQGSEA. The CDR3 runs to 13 residues. The CDR3 loop reads CSGLGSTGYEQYF.

The CDR3 here is CATSDLRVAGYQETQYF. The chain couples TRBV24-1 to TRBJ2-5; TCRdb's D gene call, TRBD2, goes unchecked for lack of DNA. The CDR3 has 17 amino acids. Germline lookup yields CDR1 KGHDR and CDR2 SFDVKD.

This rearrangement joins TRBV10-3 to TRBJ1-6. CDR3 size: 15 residues. Per germline, CDR1 ENHRY and CDR2 SYGVKD. The CDR3 loop reads CAISESSSYNSPLHF.

The chain is built from TRBV20-1 and TRBJ1-6; lacking DNA, the TRBD1 call made by TCRdb goes unchecked. The CDR3 runs to 15 residues. The germline V gene has CDR1 DFQATT and CDR2 SNEGSKA (reference sequence). This CDR3 reads CSARSTGVANSPLHF.